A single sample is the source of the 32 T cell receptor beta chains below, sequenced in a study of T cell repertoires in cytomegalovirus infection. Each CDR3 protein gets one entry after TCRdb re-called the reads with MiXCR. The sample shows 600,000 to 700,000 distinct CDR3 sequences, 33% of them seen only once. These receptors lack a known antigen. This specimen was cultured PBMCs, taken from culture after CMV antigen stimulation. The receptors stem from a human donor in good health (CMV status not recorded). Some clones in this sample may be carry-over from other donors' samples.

CDR3 protein: CASSFSTGGTPYTGELFF. The CDR3 nucleotides are TGTGCCAGCAGCTTCTCTACCGGTGGGACACCATACACCGGGGAGCTGTTTTTT. The rearrangement joins TRBV11-2 to TRBJ2-2, with a tentative D call TRBD1 (6 bases). Germline V gene lookup returns CDR1 SGHAT and CDR2 FQNNGV. CDR3 length: 18 amino acids. Trimming left V 3 bases short and J 3 bases short, with 20 bases between.

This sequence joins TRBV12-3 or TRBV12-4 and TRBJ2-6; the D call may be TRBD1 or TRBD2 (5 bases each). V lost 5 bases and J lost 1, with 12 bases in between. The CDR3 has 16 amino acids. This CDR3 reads CASSPGRQSGANVLTF. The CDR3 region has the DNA TGTGCCAGCAGTCCGGGACGCCAGTCTGGGGCCAACGTCCTGACTTTC.

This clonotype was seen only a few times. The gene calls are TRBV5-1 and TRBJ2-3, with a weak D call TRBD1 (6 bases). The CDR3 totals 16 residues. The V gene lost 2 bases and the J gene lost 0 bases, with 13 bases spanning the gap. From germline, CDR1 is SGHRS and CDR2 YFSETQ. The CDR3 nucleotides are TGCGCCAGCAGCTTCAATCCTACAGGGAGCACAGATACGCAGTATTTT. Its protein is CASSFNPTGSTDTQYF.

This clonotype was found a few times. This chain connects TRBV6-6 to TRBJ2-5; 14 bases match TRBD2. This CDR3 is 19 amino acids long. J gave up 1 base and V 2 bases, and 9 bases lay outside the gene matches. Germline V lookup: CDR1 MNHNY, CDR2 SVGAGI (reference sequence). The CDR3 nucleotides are TGTGCCAGCAGTTACCCCGGGACTAGCGGGAGCAGGTTCCAAGAGACCCAGTACTTC. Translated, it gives CASSYPGTSGSRFQETQYF.

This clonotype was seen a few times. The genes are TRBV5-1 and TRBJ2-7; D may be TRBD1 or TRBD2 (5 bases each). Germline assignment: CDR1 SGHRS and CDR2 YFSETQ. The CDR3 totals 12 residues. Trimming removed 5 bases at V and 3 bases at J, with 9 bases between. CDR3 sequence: CASRGDHYEQYF. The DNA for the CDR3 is TGCGCCAGCAGAGGGGACCACTACGAGCAGTACTTC.

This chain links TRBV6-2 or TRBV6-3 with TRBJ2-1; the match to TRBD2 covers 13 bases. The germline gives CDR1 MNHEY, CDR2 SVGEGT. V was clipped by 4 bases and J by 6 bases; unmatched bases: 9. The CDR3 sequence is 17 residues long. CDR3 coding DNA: TGTGCCAGCAGTTCCTGGACTAGCGGGAGTTTCGGCAATGAGCAGTTCTTC. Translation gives CASSSWTSGSFGNEQFF.

The CDR3 is CAWSVPQTARQEKLFF. The CDR3 DNA sequence: TGTGCCTGGAGTGTACCCCAGACAGCGCGGCAAGAAAAACTGTTTTTT. The gene calls are TRBV30 and TRBJ1-4, with a possible D match to TRBD1 (5 bases). V was pared by 0 bases and J by 8 bases, with 19 bases between. CDR1 GTSNPN and CDR2 SVGIG come from the germline V gene (reference sequence). CDR3 length: 16 residues.

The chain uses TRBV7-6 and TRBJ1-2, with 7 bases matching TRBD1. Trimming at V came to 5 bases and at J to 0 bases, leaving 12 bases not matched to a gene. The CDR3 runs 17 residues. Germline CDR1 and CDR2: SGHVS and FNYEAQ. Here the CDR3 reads CASSLTGAWGANYGYTF. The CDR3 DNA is TGTGCCAGCAGCCTCACAGGGGCGTGGGGAGCTAACTATGGCTACACCTTC.

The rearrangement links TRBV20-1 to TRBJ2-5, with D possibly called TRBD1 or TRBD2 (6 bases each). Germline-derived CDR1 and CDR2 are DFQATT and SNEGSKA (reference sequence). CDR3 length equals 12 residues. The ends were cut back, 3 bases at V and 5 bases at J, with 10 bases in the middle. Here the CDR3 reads CSASGGLETQYF. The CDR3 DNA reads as TGCAGTGCTAGTGGGGGGCTGGAGACCCAGTACTTC.

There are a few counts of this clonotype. CDR3: CASSPGRLTAITDTQYF. For the CDR3, the DNA is TGTGCCAGCAGTCCGGGACGGCTGACTGCAATCACAGATACGCAGTATTTT. The rearrangement uses TRBV27 and TRBJ2-3, with D tentatively TRBD1 or TRBD2 (5 bases each). This CDR3 spans 17 amino acids. Germline V gives CDR1 MNHEY, CDR2 SMNVEV (reference sequence). V dropped 5 bases and J dropped 2 bases, with 20 bases sitting between them.

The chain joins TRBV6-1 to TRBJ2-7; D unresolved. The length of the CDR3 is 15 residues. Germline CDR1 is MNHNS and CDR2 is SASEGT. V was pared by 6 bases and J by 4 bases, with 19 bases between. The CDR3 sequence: CASSMDPRDIYEQYF. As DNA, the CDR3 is TGTGCCAGCAGCATGGACCCAAGGGATATTTACGAGCAGTACTTC.

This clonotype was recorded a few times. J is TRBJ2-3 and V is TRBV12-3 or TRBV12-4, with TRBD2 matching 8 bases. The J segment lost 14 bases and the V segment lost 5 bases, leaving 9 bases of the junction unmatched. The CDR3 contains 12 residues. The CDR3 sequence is CASSLQTSAPYF. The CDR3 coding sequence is TGTGCCAGCAGTCTACAGACTAGCGCCCCGTATTTT.

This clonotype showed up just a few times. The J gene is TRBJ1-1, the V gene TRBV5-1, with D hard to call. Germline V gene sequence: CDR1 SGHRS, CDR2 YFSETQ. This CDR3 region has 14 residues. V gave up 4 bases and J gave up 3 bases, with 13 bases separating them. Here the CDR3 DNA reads TGCGCCAGCAGCCCCGACGTACCATACACTGAAGCTTTCTTT. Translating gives CASSPDVPYTEAFF.

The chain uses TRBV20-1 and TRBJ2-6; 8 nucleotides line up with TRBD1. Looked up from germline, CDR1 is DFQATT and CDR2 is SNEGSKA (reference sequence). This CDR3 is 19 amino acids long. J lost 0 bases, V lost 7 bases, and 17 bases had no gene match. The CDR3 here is CSVRVDRAPLSSGANVLTF. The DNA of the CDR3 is TGCAGTGTTCGCGTGGACAGGGCCCCCCTAAGCTCTGGGGCCAACGTCCTGACTTTC.

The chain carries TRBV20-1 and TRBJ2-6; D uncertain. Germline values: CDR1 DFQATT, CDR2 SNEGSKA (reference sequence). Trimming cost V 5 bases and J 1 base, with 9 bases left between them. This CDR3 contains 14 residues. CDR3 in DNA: TGCAGTGCTTTCTCCGGGTCTGGGGCCAACGTCCTGACTTTC. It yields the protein CSAFSGSGANVLTF.

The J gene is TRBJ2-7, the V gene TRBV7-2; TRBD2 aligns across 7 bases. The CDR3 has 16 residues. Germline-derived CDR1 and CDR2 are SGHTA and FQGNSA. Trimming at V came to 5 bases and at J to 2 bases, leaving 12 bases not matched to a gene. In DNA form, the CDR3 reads TGTGCCAGCAGCCTAAGGGTGGCTAGCGGTACCTACGAGCAGTACTTC. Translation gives CASSLRVASGTYEQYF.

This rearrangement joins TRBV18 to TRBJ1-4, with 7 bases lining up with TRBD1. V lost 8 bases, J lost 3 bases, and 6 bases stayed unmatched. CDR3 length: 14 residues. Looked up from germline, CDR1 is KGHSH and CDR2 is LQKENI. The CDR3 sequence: CASVLDRSNEKLFF. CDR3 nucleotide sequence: TGTGCCAGCGTCTTGGACAGGTCTAATGAAAAACTGTTTTTT.

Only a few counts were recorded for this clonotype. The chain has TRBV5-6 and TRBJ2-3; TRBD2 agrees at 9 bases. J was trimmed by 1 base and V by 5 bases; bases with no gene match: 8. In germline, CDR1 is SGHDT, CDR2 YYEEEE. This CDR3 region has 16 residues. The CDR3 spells CASRRWGGGGTDTQYF. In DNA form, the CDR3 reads TGTGCCAGCAGGAGATGGGGCGGGGGGGGCACAGATACGCAGTATTTT.

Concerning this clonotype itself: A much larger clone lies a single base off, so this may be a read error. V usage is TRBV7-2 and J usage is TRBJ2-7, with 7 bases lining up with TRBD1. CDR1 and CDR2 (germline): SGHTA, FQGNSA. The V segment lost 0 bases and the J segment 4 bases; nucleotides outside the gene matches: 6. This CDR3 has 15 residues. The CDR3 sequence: CTSSLAPGTEYEQYF. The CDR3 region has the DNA TGTACCAGCAGCTTAGCCCCCGGGACAGAGTACGAGCAGTACTTC.

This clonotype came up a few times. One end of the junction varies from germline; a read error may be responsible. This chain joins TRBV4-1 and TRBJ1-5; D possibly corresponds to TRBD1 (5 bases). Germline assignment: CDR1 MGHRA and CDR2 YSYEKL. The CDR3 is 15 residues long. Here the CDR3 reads CASSQEGNSNQPQHF. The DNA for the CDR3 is TGTGCCAGCAGCCAAGAGGGGAATAGCAATCAGCCCCAGCATTTT.

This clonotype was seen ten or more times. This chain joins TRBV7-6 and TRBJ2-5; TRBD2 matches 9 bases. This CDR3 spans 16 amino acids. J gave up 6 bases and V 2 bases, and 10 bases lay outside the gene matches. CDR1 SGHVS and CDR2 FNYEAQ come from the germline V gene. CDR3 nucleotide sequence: TGTGCCAGCAGCTTATTGACGTGGGGACTAGCACAGACCCAGTACTTC. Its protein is CASSLLTWGLAQTQYF.

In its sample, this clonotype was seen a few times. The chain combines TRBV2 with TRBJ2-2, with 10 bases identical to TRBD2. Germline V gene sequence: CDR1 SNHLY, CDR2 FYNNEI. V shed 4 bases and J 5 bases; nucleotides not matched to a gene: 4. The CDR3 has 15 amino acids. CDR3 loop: CASSGDSGGTGELFF. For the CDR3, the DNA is TGTGCCAGCAGTGGTGATAGCGGGGGGACCGGGGAGCTGTTTTTT. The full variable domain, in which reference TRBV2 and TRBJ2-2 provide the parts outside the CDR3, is EPEVTQTPSHQVTQMGQEVILRCVPISNHLYFYWYRQILGQKVEFLVSFYNNEISEKSEIFDDQFSVERPDGSNFTLKIRSTKLEDSAMYFCASSGDSGGTGELFFGEGSRLTVL.

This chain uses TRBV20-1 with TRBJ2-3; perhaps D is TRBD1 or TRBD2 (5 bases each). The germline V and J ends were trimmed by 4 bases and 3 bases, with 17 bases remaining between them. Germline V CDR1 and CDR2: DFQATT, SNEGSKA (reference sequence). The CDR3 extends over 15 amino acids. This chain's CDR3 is CSATGPIRATDTQYF. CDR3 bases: TGCAGTGCTACGGGACCAATCCGAGCGACAGATACGCAGTATTTT.

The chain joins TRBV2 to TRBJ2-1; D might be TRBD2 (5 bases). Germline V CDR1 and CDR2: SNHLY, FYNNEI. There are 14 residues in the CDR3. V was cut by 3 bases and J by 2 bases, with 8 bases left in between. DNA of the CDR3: TGTGCCAGCAGTGATGCGGGTACCTACAATGAGCAGTTCTTC. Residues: CASSDAGTYNEQFF.

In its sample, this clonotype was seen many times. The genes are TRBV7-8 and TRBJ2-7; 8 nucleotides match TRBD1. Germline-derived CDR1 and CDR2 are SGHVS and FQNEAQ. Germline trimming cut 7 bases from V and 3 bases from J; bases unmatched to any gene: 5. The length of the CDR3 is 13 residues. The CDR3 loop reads CASTGQGVYEQYF. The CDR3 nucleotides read TGTGCCAGCACAGGACAGGGCGTCTACGAGCAGTACTTC.

CDR3 loop: CSAREGTEAFF. As DNA, the CDR3 is TGCAGTGCTAGAGAGGGAACTGAAGCTTTCTTT. The V gene is TRBV20-1, the J gene TRBJ1-1, with unresolved D. The length of the CDR3 is 11 residues. Germline CDR1 reads DFQATT; CDR2 reads SNEGSKA (reference sequence). Trimming removed 0 bases from V and 5 bases from J, with 4 bases in between.

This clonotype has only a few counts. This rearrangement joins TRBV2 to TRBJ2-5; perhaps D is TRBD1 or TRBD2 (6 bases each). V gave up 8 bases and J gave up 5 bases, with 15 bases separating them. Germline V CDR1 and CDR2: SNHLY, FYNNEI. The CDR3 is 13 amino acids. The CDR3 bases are TGTGCCAGCCGTACTCGGGGGCGGGAGACCCAGTACTTC. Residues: CASRTRGRETQYF.

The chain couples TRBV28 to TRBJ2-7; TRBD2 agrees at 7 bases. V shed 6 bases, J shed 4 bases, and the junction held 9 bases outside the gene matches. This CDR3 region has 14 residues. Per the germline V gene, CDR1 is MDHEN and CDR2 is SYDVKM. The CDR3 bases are TGTGCCAGCAGGCCGCCGGGAGGTGGATACGAGCAGTACTTC. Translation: CASRPPGGGYEQYF. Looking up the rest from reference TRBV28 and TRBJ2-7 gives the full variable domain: DVKVTQSSRYLVKRTGEKVFLECVQDMDHENMFWYRQDPGLGLRLIYFSYDVKMKEKGDIPEGYSVSREKKERFSLILESASTNQTSMYLCASRPPGGGYEQYFGPGTRLTVT.

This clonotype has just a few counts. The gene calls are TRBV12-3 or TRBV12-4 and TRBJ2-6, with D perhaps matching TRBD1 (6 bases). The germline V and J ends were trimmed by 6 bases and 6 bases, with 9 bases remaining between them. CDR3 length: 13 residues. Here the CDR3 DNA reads TGTGCCAGCAGCGGACAGAAGGCCAACGTCCTGACTTTC. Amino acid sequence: CASSGQKANVLTF.

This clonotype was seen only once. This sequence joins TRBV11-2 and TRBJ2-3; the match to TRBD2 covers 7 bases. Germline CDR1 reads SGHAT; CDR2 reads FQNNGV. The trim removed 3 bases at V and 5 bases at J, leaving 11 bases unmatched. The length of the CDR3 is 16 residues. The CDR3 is CASSFLGREWGDTQYF. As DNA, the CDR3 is TGTGCCAGCAGCTTTTTAGGGCGGGAGTGGGGAGATACGCAGTATTTT.

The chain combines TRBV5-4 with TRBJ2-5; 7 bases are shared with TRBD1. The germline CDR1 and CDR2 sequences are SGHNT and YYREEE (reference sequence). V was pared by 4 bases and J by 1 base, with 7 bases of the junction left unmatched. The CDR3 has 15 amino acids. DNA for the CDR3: TGTGCCAGCAGCCCCCGGGACAGACTCCAAGAGACCCAGTACTTC. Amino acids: CASSPRDRLQETQYF.

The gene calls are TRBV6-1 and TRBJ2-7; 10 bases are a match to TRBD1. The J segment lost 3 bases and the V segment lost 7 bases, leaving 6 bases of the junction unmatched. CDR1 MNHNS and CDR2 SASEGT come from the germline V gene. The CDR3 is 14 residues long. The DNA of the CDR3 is TGTGCCAGCACCAAGACAGGGGGCAACTACGAGCAGTACTTC. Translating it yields CASTKTGGNYEQYF.